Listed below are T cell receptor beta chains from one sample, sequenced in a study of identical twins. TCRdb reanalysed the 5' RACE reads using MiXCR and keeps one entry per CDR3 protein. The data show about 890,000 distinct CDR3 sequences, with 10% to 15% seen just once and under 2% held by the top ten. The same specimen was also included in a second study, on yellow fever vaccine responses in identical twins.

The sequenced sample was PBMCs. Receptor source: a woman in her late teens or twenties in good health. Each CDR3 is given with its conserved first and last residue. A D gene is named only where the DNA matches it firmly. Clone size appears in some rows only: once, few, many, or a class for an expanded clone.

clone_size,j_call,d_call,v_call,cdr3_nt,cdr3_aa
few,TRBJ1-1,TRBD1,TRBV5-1,TGCGCCAGCAGCTTGGGGACAGGGAGTTGGGACACTGAAGCTTTCTTT,CASSLGTGSWDTEAFF
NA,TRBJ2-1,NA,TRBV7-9,TGTGCCAGCAGCCCACCGTTGGAGGTTGTAGATGAGCAGTTCTTC,CASSPPLEVVDEQFF
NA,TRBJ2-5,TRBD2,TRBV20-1,TGCAGTGCGGGACGGACTAGCGGACCCCAAGAGACCCAGTACTTC,CSAGRTSGPQETQYF
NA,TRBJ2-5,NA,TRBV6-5,TGTGCCAGCAGTTACTCCCGGGGGTATGAGACCCAGTACTTC,CASSYSRGYETQYF
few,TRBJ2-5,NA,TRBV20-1,TGCAGTGCTAGGGGACACATTCAAGAGACCCAGTACTTC,CSARGHIQETQYF
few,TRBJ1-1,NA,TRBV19,TGTGCCAGTAACATCGGATGGGGCCAAGCTTTCTTT,CASNIGWGQAFF
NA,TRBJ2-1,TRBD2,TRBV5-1,TGCGCCAGCAGTTCCCACTCCGGGACTAGCGGAGGCAATGAGCAGTTCTTC,CASSSHSGTSGGNEQFF
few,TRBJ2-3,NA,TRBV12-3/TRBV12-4,TGTGCCAGCAGGTCCGGGGATACGCAGTATTTT,CASRSGDTQYF
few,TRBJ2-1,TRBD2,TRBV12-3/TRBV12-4,TGTGCCAGCAGCTCCGGCCCTAGCGGGACGAATGAGCAGTTCTTC,CASSSGPSGTNEQFF
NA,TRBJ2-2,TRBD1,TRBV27,TGTGCCAGCAACAAACAGGGGGGTATCGACACCGGGGAGCTGTTTTTT,CASNKQGGIDTGELFF
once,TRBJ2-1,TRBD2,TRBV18,TGTGCCAGCTCACCCGGCCTAGCGGGAGGGCTGCACAATGAGCAGTTCTTC,CASSPGLAGGLHNEQFF
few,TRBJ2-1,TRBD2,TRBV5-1,TGCGCCAGCAGCTTGGAGTTTGGTAGCGGGGCCAACAATGAGCAGTTCTTC,CASSLEFGSGANNEQFF
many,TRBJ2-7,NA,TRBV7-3,TGTGCCAGCAGCTTAACCGGAGCGTCAGGAGTATTGGACGAGCAGTACTTC,CASSLTGASGVLDEQYF
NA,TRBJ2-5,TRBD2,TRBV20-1,TGCAGTGCTAGAGCTGAGAGCGGGAGTTTGCGAGAGACCCAGTACTTC,CSARAESGSLRETQYF
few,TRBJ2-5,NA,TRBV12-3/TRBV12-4,TGTGCCAGCAGTGGGGGAGAACCAGAAGCAGAGACCCAGTACTTC,CASSGGEPEAETQYF